Listed here is a single T cell receptor (beta chain). Its target is not known. This sample is part of a study of beta chain features in type 1 diabetes. Regarding the study as a whole: It was possible that PCR favored shorter templates, equally so in patients and controls. Type 1 diabetes patients had VDJ junctions that carried fewer insertions and more deletions.

As every portion of the isolated RNA was reverse transcribed, the sequencing read expressed TCRB transcripts. Naive, central memory and regulatory T cell samples averaged about 3.5 million reads. Produced via immunoSEQ multiplex PCR; TCRdb's table is partial and in-frame only. Of 200,000 to 250,000 clones in the sample, about 70% are singletons; the top ten hold 0.053%. The germline V gene encodes CDR1 SNHLY and CDR2 FYNNEI. This CDR3 is 15 amino acids long. Trimming left V 8 bases short and J 0 bases short, with 15 bases between. The specimen was naive CD4+ T cells from blood. V and J are TRBV2 and TRBJ2-3; D may be TRBD2 (5 bases). The sequence was collected from a man in his thirties or forties in good health. This CDR3 reads CASSRRRASTDTQYF. In nucleotides, the CDR3 is TGTGCCAGCTCGAGGAGGCGGGCCAGCACAGATACGCAGTATTTT. Full variable domain (missing parts from reference TRBV2 and TRBJ2-3): EPEVTQTPSHQVTQMGQEVILRCVPISNHLYFYWYRQILGQKVEFLVSFYNNEISEKSEIFDDQFSVERPDGSNFTLKIRSTKLEDSAMYFCASSRRRASTDTQYFGPGTRLTVL.